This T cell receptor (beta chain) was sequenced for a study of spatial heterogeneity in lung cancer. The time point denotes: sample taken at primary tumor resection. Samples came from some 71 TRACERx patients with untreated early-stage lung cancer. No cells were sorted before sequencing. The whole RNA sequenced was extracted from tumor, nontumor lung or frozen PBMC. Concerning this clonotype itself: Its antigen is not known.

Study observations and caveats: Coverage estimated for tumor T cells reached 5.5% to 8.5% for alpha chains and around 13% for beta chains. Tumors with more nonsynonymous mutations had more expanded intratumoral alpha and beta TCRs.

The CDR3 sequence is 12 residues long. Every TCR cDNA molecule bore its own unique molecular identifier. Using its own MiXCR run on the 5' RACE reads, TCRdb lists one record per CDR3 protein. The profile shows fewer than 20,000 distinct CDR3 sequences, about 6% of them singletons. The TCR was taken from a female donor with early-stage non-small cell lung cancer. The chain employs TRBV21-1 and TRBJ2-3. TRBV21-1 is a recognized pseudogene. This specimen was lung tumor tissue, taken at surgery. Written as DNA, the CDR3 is TGTGCCAGCAGCCAAGTGGTGGATACGCAGTATTTT. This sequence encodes CASSQVVDTQYF.